These 26 T cell receptor beta chains came from one sample sequenced in a study of T cell responses to AZD1222 COVID-19 vaccine. TCRdb's table, derived via immunoSEQ multiplex PCR, lists solely in-frame clones and lacks some. This table has 150,000 to 160,000 clones, 70% to 90% appearing once. The sample in question was peripheral blood, obtained on day 0 of MenACWY control vaccination. Receptor source: an adult in good health.

This sequence joins TRBV7-3 and TRBJ2-1; TRBD2 aligns across 12 bases. The trim removed 2 bases at V and 8 bases at J, leaving 7 bases unmatched. This CDR3 comprises 16 residues. The germline V gene has CDR1 SGHTA and CDR2 FQGTGA. The CDR3 reads CASSLLGGLAGDEQFF. CDR3 sequence (DNA): TGTGCCAGCAGCTTATTGGGGGGACTAGCGGGTGATGAGCAGTTCTTC.

This clone was observed a few times. The chain links TRBV11-3 to TRBJ2-1, with 9 bases fitting TRBD1. The junction had 9 bases not matched to a gene; V was cut back by 3 bases and J by 3 bases. The CDR3 sequence is 17 residues long. Germline CDR1 is SGHNT and CDR2 is YENEEA. The CDR3 region is CASSFPPGTGSYNEQFF. The DNA of the CDR3 is TGTGCCAGCAGCTTCCCCCCCGGGACAGGGAGCTACAATGAGCAGTTCTTC.

J is TRBJ2-7 and V is TRBV2; 11 bases line up with TRBD2. CDR1 SNHLY and CDR2 FYNNEI come from the germline V gene. The CDR3 covers 16 residues. Losses at the gene ends were 1 base for V and 3 bases for J; bases not matched to a gene: 5. CDR3 DNA sequence: TGTGCCAGCAGTGAAGGCCCTGGGACTAGCGGCTACGAGCAGTACGTC. This codes for CASSEGPGTSGYEQYV.

In this sample, this clone turned up once. The V and J genes are TRBV7-9 and TRBJ1-2; TRBD1 might be the D (6 bases). Germline CDR1 is SEHNR and CDR2 is FQNEAQ (reference sequence). This CDR3 comprises 13 residues. Between the trimmed V and J ends, which lost 6 bases and 6 bases, there was a span of 14 bases. The DNA for the CDR3 is TGTGCCAGCAGGATCTCAGGGGAAAATGGCTACACCTTC. The encoded protein is CASRISGENGYTF.

This chain uses TRBV5-6 with TRBJ2-7; 10 bases are a match to TRBD2. The CDR3 extends over 15 amino acids. The germline gives CDR1 SGHDT, CDR2 YYEEEE. The junction had 11 bases not matched to a gene; V was cut back by 4 bases and J by 7 bases. The DNA of the CDR3 is TGTGCCAGCAGCCCCGATAGCGGGAGGACGAGGGAGCAGTACTTC. It codes for CASSPDSGRTREQYF.

The chain recombines TRBV12-5 with TRBJ2-6; a possible D gene is TRBD1 (6 bases). The CDR3 runs 20 residues. Trimming took 3 bases from V and 2 from J, leaving 23 bases between them. CDR1 is LGHNT, CDR2 FRNRAP, per germline. The CDR3 DNA sequence: TGTGCTAGTGGTTTTTCCACTGTGGGGGCCAGGATGCCTGGGGCCAACGTCCTGACTTTC. It encodes CASGFSTVGARMPGANVLTF.

The V call is TRBV7-8, the J call TRBJ1-1; D perhaps matches TRBD1 (5 bases). There are 15 residues in the CDR3. The germline V gene has CDR1 SGHVS and CDR2 FQNEAQ. Trimming cost V 2 bases and J 2 bases, with 12 bases left between them. The CDR3 DNA reads TGTGCCAGCAGCTTACCGGACATACCAAACACTGAAGCTTTCTTT. Translation gives CASSLPDIPNTEAFF.

The chain uses TRBV5-1 and TRBJ1-1, with a possible D match to TRBD1 (5 bases). Germline lookup yields CDR1 SGHRS and CDR2 YFSETQ. V lost 6 bases, J lost 1 base, and 13 bases lay in between. There are 14 residues in the CDR3. CDR3 loop: CASMTSGGNTEAFF. In DNA form, the CDR3 reads TGCGCCAGCATGACGTCGGGGGGGAACACTGAAGCTTTCTTT.

On this clone: Its ends do not fully match the called genes, so a read error is possible. The chain recombines TRBV5-4 with TRBJ1-2; D remains ambiguous. The CDR3 runs 12 residues. Looked up from germline, CDR1 is SGHNT and CDR2 is YYREEE (reference sequence). This CDR3 reads CASSSVNCGYTF. The CDR3 DNA sequence: TGTGCCAGCAGCTCAGTTAACTGTGGCTACACCTTC.

This clone has a single count. This sequence joins TRBV10-3 and TRBJ2-7; no clear D gene. Germline V lookup: CDR1 ENHRY, CDR2 SYGVKD. CDR3 size: 13 residues. The ends were cut back, 1 base at V and 0 bases at J, with 4 bases in the middle. The chain's CDR3 is CAISEFPSYEQYF. The CDR3 DNA sequence: TGTGCCATCAGTGAGTTTCCCTCCTACGAGCAGTACTTC.

This clone was recorded a few times. The chain carries TRBV5-1 and TRBJ1-2, with TRBD1 identical over 10 bases. The ends lost 4 bases at V and 5 bases at J; junction bases unmatched: 11. The CDR3 consists of 16 residues. Germline V gives CDR1 SGHRS, CDR2 YFSETQ. The CDR3 DNA follows: TGCGCCAGCAGCCCGGAAGGGACAGGGGCTGTATATGGCTACACCTTC. Translating gives CASSPEGTGAVYGYTF. The variable domain in full, completed from reference TRBV5-1 and TRBJ1-2, reads KAGVTQTPRYLIKTRGQQVTLSCSPISGHRSVSWYQQTPGQGLQFLFEYFSETQRNKGNFPGRFSGRQFSNSRSEMNVSTLELGDSALYLCASSPEGTGAVYGYTFGSGTRLTVV.

V and J are TRBV18 and TRBJ1-4, with D unresolved. V was clipped by 3 bases and J by 5 bases, with 7 bases between them. Germline CDR1 reads KGHSH; CDR2 reads LQKENI. The CDR3 is made up of 13 amino acids. The CDR3 protein is CASSPTQNEKLFF. Written as DNA, the CDR3 is TGTGCCAGCTCACCTACACAGAATGAAAAACTGTTTTTT.

The V gene is TRBV5-1, the J gene TRBJ2-2; 7 nucleotides match TRBD1. The germline CDR1 and CDR2 sequences are SGHRS and YFSETQ. The junction had 5 bases not matched to a gene; V was cut back by 7 bases and J by 2 bases. The CDR3 runs 14 residues. DNA of the CDR3: TGCGCCAGCTCCGGGACAGTAAACACCGGGGAGCTGTTTTTT. This sequence encodes CASSGTVNTGELFF.

This sequence joins TRBV6-2 or TRBV6-3 and TRBJ2-7; 9 bases align to TRBD1. V shed 6 bases, J shed 5 bases, and the junction held 8 bases outside the gene matches. The CDR3 contains 14 residues. Germline-derived CDR1 and CDR2 are MNHEY and SVGEGT. The CDR3 reads CASSHPTGGNEQYF. CDR3 in DNA: TGTGCCAGCAGCCACCCCACAGGGGGCAACGAGCAGTACTTC.

The CDR3 protein is CASSDHGILSYEQYV. CDR3 nucleotides: TGTGCCAGCAGTGATCACGGGATCCTCTCCTACGAGCAGTACGTC. The J gene is TRBJ2-7, the V gene TRBV2; perhaps TRBD2 as D (5 bases). The CDR3 has 15 residues. The germline CDR1 and CDR2 sequences are SNHLY and FYNNEI. Trimming shortened V by 3 bases and J by 0 bases, and 12 bases separated the two germline ends.

The J gene is TRBJ1-1, the V gene TRBV5-1, with D uncertain. Germline V gives CDR1 SGHRS, CDR2 YFSETQ. The germline V and J ends were trimmed by 1 base and 1 base, with 2 bases remaining between them. The CDR3 has 12 residues. For the CDR3, the DNA is TGCGCCAGCAGCTTGCAGAACACTGAAGCTTTCTTT. It yields the protein CASSLQNTEAFF. Full variable domain (missing parts from reference TRBV5-1 and TRBJ1-1): KAGVTQTPRYLIKTRGQQVTLSCSPISGHRSVSWYQQTPGQGLQFLFEYFSETQRNKGNFPGRFSGRQFSNSRSEMNVSTLELGDSALYLCASSLQNTEAFFGQGTRLTVV.

A word on this clone: One junction end disagrees with the germline gene, perhaps due to a read error. This chain uses TRBV2 with TRBJ1-1, with a weak D call TRBD1 (5 bases). CDR1 SNHLY and CDR2 FYNNEI come from the germline V gene. This CDR3 region has 11 residues. The CDR3 DNA sequence: TGTGCCAGCAGTGGTAGAACCGGGGCCGCCTTT. Translated, it gives CASSGRTGAAF.

This chain links TRBV19 with TRBJ1-1; 7 bases map to TRBD1. This CDR3 has 14 amino acids. With 3 bases clipped from V and 11 bases from J, the junction kept 12 bases outside the gene matches. In germline, CDR1 is LNHDA, CDR2 SQIVND (reference sequence). The CDR3 region is CASSITMGQLGAFF. In DNA, the CDR3 is TGTGCCAGTAGTATTACAATGGGACAGCTCGGCGCTTTCTTT.

The chain links TRBV10-3 to TRBJ1-5, with D unclear. Germline V lookup: CDR1 ENHRY, CDR2 SYGVKD. CDR3 size: 13 residues. V was shortened by 0 bases and J by 3 bases, with 3 bases between the two germline ends. The CDR3 region has the DNA TGTGCCATCAGTGAGTCGTTCAATCAGCCCCAGCATTTT. This translates into CAISESFNQPQHF.

This clone has just a few counts. The V call is TRBV5-1, the J call TRBJ2-7; 7 bases match TRBD1. The V and J ends lost 4 bases and 2 bases, in that order; junction bases with no gene match: 9. From germline, CDR1 is SGHRS and CDR2 YFSETQ. The CDR3 runs 15 residues. The CDR3 region is CASSDPGTAAYEQYF. DNA for the CDR3: TGCGCCAGCAGCGACCCCGGGACAGCCGCCTACGAGCAGTACTTC.

The chain recombines TRBV15 with TRBJ2-1; D possibly corresponds to TRBD2 (5 bases). Looked up from germline, CDR1 is LNHNV and CDR2 is YYDKDF (reference sequence). The CDR3 loop spans 16 amino acids. V was pared by 4 bases and J by 0 bases, with 13 bases between. The CDR3 region has the DNA TGTGCCACCAGCAAATTACTAGGGAGCTCCTACAATGAGCAGTTCTTC. Amino acids: CATSKLLGSSYNEQFF.

V usage is TRBV7-2 and J usage is TRBJ2-7; 11 positions agree with TRBD1. The CDR3 runs 13 residues. J was trimmed by 12 bases and V by 3 bases; bases with no gene match: 7. CDR1 is SGHTA, CDR2 FQGNSA, per germline. CDR3 DNA sequence: TGTGCCAGCAGCTTCACGGACAGGGGGCGTGGGTACTTC. As protein: CASSFTDRGRGYF. Combining the CDR3 with reference TRBV7-2 and TRBJ2-7 gives the whole variable domain GAGVSQSPSNKVTEKGKDVELRCDPISGHTALYWYRQSLGQGLEFLIYFQGNSAPDKSGLPSDRFSAERTGGSVSTLTIQRTQQEDSAVYLCASSFTDRGRGYFGPGTRLTVT.

The rearrangement joins TRBV10-2 to TRBJ2-7; D remains unclear. The germline CDR1 and CDR2 sequences are WSHSY and SAAADI. The V gene lost 5 bases and the J gene lost 6 bases, with 14 bases spanning the gap. CDR3 length: 13 amino acids. The CDR3: CASSLGYFLEQYV. The DNA of the CDR3 is TGCGCCAGCAGTTTAGGCTACTTCCTCGAGCAGTACGTC.

This chain links TRBV18 with TRBJ1-6, with 8 nucleotides matching TRBD1. With V trimmed by 5 bases and J by 9 bases, 6 bases remained unmatched. Germline values: CDR1 KGHSH, CDR2 LQKENI. This CDR3 comprises 14 residues. CDR3 in DNA: TGTGCCAGCTCAACCCGGGACAGGCTTTCACCCCTCCACTTT. This codes for CASSTRDRLSPLHF.

This rearrangement joins TRBV13 to TRBJ2-7; perhaps TRBD1 as D (7 bases). With 3 bases removed from V and 6 bases from J, the gap between germline ends came to 9 bases. This CDR3 has 12 residues. Germline loops: CDR1 PRHDT, CDR2 FYEKMQ (reference sequence). The CDR3 DNA is TGTGCCAGCAGCTTCAGGGGGGCCGAGCAGTACTTC. It codes for CASSFRGAEQYF.

This clone was detected once. The chain carries TRBV3-1 (or the pseudogene TRBV3-2) and TRBJ1-1; perhaps TRBD1 as D (5 bases). Germline loops: CDR1 LGHDT, CDR2 YNNKEL (reference sequence). This CDR3 has 17 residues. V gave up 3 bases and J gave up 5 bases, with 22 bases separating them. CDR3 sequence (DNA): TGTGCCAGCAGCCACCACTCAGGCGGGGGACGTATAACTGAAGCTTTCTTT. It specifies CASSHHSGGGRITEAFF.